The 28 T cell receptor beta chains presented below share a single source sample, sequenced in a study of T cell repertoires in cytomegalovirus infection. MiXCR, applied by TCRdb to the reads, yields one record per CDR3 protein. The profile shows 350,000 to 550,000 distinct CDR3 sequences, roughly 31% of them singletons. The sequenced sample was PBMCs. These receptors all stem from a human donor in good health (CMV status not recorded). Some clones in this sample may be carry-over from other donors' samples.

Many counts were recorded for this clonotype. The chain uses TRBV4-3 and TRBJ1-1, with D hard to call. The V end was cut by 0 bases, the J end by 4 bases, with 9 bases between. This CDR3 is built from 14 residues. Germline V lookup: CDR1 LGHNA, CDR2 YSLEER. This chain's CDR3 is CASSQDRRGTEAFF. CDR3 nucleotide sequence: TGCGCCAGCAGCCAAGATCGAAGAGGCACTGAAGCTTTCTTT.

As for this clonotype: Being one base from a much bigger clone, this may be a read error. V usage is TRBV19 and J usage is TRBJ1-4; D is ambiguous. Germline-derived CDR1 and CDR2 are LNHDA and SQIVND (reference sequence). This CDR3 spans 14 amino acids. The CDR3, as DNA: TGTGCCATTAGTGTGCGGACGTCTAATGAAAAACTGTTTTTT. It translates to CAISVRTSNEKLFF.

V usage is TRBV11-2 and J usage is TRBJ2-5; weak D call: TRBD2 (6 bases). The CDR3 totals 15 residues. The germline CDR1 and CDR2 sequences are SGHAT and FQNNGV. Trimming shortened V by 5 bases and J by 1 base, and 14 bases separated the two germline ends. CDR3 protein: CASSQAGGVQETQYF. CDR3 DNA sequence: TGTGCCAGCAGCCAGGCAGGCGGGGTCCAAGAGACCCAGTACTTC.

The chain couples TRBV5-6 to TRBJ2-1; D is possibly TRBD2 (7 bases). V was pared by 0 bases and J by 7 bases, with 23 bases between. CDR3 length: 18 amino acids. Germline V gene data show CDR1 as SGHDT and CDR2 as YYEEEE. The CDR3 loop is CASSLEGRGGSRGNEQFF. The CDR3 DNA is TGTGCCAGCAGCTTGGAAGGGAGGGGGGGGTCGAGGGGGAATGAGCAGTTCTTC.

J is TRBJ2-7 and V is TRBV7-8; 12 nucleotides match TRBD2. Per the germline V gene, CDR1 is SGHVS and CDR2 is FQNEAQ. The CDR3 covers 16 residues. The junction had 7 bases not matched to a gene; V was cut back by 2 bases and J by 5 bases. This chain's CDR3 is CASSLKDLAGGDEQYF. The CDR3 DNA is TGTGCCAGCAGCTTAAAGGACCTAGCGGGGGGGGACGAGCAGTACTTC.

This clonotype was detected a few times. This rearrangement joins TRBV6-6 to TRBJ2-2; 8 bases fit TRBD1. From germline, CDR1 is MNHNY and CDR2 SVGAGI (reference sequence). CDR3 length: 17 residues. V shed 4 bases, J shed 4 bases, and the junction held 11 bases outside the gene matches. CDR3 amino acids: CASSSPGGAGPTGELFF. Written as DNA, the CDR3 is TGTGCCAGCAGTTCACCAGGGGGCGCGGGTCCCACCGGGGAGCTGTTTTTT.

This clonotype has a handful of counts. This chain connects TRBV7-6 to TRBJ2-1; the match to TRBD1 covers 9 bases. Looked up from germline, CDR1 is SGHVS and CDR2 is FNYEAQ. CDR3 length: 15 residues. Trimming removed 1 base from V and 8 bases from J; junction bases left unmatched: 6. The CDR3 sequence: CASSLGTGGLDEQFF. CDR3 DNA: TGTGCCAGCAGCTTAGGCACAGGGGGCTTGGATGAGCAGTTCTTC. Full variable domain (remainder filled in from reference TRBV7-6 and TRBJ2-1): GAGVSQSPRYKVTKRGQDVALRCDPISGHVSLYWYRQALGQGPEFLTYFNYEAQQDKSGLPNDRFSAERPEGSISTLTIQRTEQRDSAMYRCASSLGTGGLDEQFFGPGTRLTVL.

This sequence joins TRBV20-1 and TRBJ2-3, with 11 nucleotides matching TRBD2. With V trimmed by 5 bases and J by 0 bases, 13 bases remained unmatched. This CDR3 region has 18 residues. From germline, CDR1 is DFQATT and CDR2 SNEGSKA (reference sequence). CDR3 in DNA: TGCAGTGCTTCGGGACTAGCGGCCACCTATACTAGCACAGATACGCAGTATTTT. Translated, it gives CSASGLAATYTSTDTQYF.

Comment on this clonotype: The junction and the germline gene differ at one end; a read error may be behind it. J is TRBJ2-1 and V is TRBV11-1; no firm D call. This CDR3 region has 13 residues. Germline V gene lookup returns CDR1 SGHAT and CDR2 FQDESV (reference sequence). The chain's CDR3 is CARSLEAGLEQFF. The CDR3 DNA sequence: TGTGCCAGAAGCTTAGAGGCTGGTCTTGAGCAGTTCTTC.

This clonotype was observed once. CDR3 DNA sequence: TGTGCCAGCAGTCTTCGAGGGGTGGGCGGGGGAAATACCTACGAGCAGTACTTC. Translating it yields CASSLRGVGGGNTYEQYF. The chain has TRBV28 and TRBJ2-7; 7 positions agree with TRBD2. The CDR3 runs 18 residues. Germline trimming cut 5 bases from V and 2 bases from J; bases unmatched to any gene: 18. The germline CDR1 and CDR2 sequences are MDHEN and SYDVKM.

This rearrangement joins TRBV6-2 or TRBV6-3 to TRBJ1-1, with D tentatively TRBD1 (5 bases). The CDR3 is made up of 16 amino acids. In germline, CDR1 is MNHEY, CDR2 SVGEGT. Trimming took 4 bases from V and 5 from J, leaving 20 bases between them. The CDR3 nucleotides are TGTGCCAGCAGTTCACATTCTGGACCGAGGACAACTGAAGCTTTCTTT. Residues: CASSSHSGPRTTEAFF.

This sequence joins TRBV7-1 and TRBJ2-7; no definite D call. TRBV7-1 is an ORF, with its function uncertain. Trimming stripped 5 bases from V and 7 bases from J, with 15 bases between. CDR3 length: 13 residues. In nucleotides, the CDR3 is TGTGCCAGCAGCCCCCCCGCTAGAAAGGAGCAGTACTTC. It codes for CASSPPARKEQYF.

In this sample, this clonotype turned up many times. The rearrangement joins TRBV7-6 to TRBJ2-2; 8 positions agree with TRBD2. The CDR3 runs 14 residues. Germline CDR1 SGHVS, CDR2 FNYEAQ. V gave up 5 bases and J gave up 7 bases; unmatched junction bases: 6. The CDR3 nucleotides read TGTGCCAGCAGCGGAAGCGGGGGCCACGGGGAGCTGTTTTTT. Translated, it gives CASSGSGGHGELFF.

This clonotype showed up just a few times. The CDR3 DNA is TGTGCCAGCAGCCAACCCGGAGCGGGGGAGCAAGAGACCCAGTACTTC. Protein product: CASSQPGAGEQETQYF. The chain carries TRBV4-2 and TRBJ2-5, with TRBD2 matching 8 bases. The CDR3 is 16 residues long. The germline CDR1 and CDR2 sequences are LGHNA and YNFKEQ. The ends lost 2 bases at V and 2 bases at J; junction bases unmatched: 7.

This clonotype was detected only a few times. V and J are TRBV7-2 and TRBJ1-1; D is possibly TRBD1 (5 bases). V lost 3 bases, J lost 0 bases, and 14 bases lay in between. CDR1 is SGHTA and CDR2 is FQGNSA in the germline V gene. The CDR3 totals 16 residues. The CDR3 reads CASSFGGTVLNTEAFF. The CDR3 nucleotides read TGTGCCAGCAGCTTCGGTGGGACGGTCTTGAACACTGAAGCTTTCTTT.

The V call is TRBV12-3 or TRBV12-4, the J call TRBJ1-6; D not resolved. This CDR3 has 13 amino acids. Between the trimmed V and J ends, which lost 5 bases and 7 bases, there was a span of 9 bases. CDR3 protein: CASSRQENSPLHF. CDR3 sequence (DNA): TGTGCCAGCAGTCGCCAGGAGAATTCACCCCTCCACTTT.

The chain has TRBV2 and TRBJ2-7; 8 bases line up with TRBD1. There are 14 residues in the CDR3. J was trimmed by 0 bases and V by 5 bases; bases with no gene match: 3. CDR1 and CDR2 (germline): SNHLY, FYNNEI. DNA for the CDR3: TGTGCCAGCAGTATGGGACAGGTCTCCTACGAGCAGTACTTC. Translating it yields CASSMGQVSYEQYF.

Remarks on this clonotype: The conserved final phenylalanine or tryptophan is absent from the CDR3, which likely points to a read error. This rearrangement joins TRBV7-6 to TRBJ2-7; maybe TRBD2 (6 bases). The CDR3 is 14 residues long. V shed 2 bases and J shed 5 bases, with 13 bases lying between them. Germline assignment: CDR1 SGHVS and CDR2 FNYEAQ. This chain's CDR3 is CASSLLGGKDEQYL. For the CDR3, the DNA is TGTGCCAGCAGCTTACTGGGAGGCAAGGACGAGCAGTACTTA.

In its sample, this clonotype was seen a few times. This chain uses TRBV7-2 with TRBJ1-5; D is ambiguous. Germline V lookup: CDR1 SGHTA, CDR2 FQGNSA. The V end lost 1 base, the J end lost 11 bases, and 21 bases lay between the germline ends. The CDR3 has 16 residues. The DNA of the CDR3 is TGTGCCAGCAGCTTAGTAGCTGCGACGGTGGAGGGAGCCCAGCATTTT. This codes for CASSLVAATVEGAQHF.

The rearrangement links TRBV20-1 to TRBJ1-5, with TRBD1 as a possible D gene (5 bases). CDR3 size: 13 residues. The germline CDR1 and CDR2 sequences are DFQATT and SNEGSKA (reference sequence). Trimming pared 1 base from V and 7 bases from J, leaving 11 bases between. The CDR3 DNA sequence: TGCAGTGCTAGAGTGGTGGGGGGGCAGCCCCAGCATTTT. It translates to CSARVVGGQPQHF.

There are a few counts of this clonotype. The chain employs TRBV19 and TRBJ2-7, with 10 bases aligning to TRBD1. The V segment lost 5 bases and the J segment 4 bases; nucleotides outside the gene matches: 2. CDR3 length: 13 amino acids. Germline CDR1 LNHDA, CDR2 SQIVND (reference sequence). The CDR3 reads CASSWTGGYEQYF. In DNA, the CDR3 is TGTGCCAGTAGTTGGACAGGGGGATACGAGCAGTACTTC.

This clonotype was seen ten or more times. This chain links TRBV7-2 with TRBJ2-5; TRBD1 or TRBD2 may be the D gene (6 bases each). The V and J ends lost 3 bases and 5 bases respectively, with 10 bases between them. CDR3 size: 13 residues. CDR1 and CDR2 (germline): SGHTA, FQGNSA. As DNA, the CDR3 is TGTGCCAGCAGCTTCCGGGGGCTGGAGACCCAGTACTTC. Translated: CASSFRGLETQYF.

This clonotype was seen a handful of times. The CDR3 DNA reads TGTGCCAGCAGTTTAGCGGACGAGACCCAGTACTTC. Amino acid sequence: CASSLADETQYF. J is TRBJ2-5 and V is TRBV12-3 or TRBV12-4, with D uncertain. V was shortened by 0 bases and J by 5 bases, with 4 bases between the two germline ends. This CDR3 contains 12 residues.

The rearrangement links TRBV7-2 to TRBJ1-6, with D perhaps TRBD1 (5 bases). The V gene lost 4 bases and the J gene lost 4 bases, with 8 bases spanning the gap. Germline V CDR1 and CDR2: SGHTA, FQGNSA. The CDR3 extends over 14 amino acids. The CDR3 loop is CASSSDSYNSPLHF. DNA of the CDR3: TGTGCCAGCAGCTCCGACAGTTATAATTCACCCCTCCACTTT.

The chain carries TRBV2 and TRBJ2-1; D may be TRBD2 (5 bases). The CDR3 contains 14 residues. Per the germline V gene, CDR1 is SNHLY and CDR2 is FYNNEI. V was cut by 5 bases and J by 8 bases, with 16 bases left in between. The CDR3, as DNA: TGTGCCAGCAGTAACTGGCCCCTTAGCGATGAGCAGTTCTTC. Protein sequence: CASSNWPLSDEQFF.

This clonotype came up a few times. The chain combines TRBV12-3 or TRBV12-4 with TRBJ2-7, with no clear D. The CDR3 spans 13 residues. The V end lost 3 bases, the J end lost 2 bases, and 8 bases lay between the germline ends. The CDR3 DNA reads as TGTGCCAGCAGTTTCCGGCCAGCCTACGAGCAGTACTTC. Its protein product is CASSFRPAYEQYF.

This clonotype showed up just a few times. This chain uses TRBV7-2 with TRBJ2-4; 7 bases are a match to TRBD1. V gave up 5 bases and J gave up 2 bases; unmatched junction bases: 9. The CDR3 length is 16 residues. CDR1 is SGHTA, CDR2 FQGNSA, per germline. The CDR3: CASSRGQPLPKNIQYF. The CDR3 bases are TGTGCCAGCAGCCGGGGACAGCCGCTTCCCAAAAACATTCAGTACTTC.

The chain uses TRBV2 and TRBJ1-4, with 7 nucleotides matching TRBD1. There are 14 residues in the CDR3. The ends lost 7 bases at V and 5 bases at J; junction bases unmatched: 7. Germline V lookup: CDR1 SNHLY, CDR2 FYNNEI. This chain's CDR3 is CASNLQGINEKLFF. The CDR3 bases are TGTGCCAGCAACCTACAGGGGATCAATGAAAAACTGTTTTTT.